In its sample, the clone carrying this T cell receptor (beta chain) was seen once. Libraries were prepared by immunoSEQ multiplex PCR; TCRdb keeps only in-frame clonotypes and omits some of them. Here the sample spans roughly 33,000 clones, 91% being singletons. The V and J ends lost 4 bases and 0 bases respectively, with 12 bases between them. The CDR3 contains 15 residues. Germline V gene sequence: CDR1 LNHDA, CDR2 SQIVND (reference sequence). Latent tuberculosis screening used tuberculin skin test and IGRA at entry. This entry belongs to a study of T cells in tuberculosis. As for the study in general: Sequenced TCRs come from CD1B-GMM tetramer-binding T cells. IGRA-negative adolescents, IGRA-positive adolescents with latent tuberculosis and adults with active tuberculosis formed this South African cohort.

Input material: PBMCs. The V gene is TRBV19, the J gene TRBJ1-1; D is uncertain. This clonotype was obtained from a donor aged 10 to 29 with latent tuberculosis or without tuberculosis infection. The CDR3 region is CASSTSTQMNTEAFF. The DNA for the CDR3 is TGTGCCAGTAGTACTTCGACACAAATGAACACTGAAGCTTTCTTT.